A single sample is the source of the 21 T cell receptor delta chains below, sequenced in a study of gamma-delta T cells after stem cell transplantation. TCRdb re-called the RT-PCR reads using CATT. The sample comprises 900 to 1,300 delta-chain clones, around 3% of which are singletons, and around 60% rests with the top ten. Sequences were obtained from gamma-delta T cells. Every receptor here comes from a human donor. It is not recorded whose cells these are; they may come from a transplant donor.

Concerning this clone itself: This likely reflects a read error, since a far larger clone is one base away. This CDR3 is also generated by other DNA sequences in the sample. The CDR3 loop is CACDTAGGISWDTRQMFF. DNA for the CDR3: TGTGCCTGTGACACTGCCGGGGGAATATCCTGGGACACCCGACAGATGTTTTTC. The rearrangement joins TRDV2 to TRDJ3; TRDD3 is a possible D gene (6 bases). This CDR3 is built from 18 residues. V dropped 1 base and J dropped 1 base, with 13 bases sitting between them. Germline CDR1 and CDR2: GEAIGNYY and EKD.

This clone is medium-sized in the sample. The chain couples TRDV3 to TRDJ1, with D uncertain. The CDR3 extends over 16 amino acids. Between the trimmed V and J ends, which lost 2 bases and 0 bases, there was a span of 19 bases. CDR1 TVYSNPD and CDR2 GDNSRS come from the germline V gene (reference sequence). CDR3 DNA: TGTGCCTTTTTGGGCAAGTGGGCTCAGTACACCGATAAACTCATCTTT. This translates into CAFLGKWAQYTDKLIF.

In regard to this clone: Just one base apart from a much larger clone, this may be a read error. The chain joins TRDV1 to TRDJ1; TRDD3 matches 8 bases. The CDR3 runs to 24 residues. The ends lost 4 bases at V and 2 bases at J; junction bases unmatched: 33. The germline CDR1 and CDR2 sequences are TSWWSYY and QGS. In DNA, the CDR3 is TGTGCTCTTGGGGCACCACTGGTCCCCCGGTACTGGGGGGGTAAAACACTGGGAACCGATAAACTCATCTTT. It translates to CALGAPLVPRYWGGKTLGTDKLIF.

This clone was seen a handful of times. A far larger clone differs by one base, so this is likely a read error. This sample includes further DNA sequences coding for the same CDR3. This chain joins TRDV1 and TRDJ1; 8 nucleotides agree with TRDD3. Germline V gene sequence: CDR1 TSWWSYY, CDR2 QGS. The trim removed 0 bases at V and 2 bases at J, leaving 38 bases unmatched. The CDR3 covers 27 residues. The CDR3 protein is CALGELPSLWVLYWGDRFRQYTDKLIF. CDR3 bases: TGTGCTCTTGGGGAACTCCCCTCGCTTTGGGTCCTCTACTGGGGGGACAGGTTCCGCCAGTATACCGATAAACTCATCTTT.

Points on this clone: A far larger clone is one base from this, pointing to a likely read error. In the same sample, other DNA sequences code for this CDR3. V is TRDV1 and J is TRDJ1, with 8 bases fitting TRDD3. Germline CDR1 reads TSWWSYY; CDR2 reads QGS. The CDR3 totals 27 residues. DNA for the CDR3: TGTGCTCTTGGGGAACTCCCCTCGCTTTGGGTCCTCTACTGGGGGGACAGGTTCCGCCAGTACACCGACAAACTCATCTTT. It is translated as CALGELPSLWVLYWGDRFRQYTDKLIF.

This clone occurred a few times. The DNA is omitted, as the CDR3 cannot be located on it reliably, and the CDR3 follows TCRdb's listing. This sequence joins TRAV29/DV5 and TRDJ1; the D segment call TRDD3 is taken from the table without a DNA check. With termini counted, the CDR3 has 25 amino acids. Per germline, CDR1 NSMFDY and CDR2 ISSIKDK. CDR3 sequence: CSVLLCSKNDLPTGSGDQNTDKLIF.

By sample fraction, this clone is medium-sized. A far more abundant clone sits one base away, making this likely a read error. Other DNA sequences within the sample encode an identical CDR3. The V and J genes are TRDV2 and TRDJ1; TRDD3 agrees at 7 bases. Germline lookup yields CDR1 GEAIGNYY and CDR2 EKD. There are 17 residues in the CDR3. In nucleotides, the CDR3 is TGTGCCTGTGACCCCGCCGAGGGGGATTCGTACACCGATAAACTCATCTTC. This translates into CACDPAEGDSYTDKLIF.

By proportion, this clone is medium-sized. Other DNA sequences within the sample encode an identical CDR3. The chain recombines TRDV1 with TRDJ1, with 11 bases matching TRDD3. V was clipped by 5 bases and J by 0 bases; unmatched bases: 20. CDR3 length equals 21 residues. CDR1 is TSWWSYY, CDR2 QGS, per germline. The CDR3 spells CALGKEPFLTGGYLHTDKLIF. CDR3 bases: TGTGCTCTTGGGAAAGAACCCTTCCTTACTGGGGGATATCTCCACACCGATAAACTCATCTTT.

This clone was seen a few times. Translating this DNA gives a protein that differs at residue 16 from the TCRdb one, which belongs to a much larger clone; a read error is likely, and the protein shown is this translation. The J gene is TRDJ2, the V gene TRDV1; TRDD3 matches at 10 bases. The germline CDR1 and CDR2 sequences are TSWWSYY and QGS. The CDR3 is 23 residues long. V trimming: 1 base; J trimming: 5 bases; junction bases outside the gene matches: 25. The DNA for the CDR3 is TGTGCTCTTGGGGAACAAGGCGCCCTATTCAGACTCTGGGGGATAGGTAAAACAGCACAACTCTTCTTT. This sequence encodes CALGEQGALFRLWGIGKTAQLFF.

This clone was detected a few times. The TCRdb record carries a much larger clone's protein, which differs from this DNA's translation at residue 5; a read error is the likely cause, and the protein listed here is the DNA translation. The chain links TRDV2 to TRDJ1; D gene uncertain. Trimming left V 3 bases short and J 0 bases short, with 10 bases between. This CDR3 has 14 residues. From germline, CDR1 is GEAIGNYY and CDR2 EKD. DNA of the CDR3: TGTGCCTGTGACGCCGTACTGAACACCGATAAACTCATCTTT. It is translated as CACDAVLNTDKLIF.

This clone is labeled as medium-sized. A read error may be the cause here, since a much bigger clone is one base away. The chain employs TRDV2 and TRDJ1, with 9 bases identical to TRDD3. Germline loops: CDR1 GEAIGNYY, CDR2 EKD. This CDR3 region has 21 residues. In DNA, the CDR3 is TGTGCCTGTGACACCGGCTGGGGTAGAGCGAGGGGATACGGATACACCGATAAACTCACCTTT. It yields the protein CACDTGWGRARGYGYTDKLTF.

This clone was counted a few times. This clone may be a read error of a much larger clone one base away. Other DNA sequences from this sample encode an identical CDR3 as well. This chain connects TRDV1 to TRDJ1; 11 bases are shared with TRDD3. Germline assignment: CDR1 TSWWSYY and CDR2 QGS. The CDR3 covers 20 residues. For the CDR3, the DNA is TGTGCTCTCGGGGAACTAGTGCCCGTTCTTGGGGGATACGCCACCGATAAACTCATCTTT. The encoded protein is CALGELVPVLGGYATDKLIF.

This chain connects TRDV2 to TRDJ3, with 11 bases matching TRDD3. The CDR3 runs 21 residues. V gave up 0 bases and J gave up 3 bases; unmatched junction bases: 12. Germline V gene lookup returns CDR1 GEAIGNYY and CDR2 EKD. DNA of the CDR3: TGTGCCTGTGACACCGCAGATATGGGGGATACGCTACACTGGGACACCCGACAGATGTTTTTC. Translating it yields CACDTADMGDTLHWDTRQMFF.

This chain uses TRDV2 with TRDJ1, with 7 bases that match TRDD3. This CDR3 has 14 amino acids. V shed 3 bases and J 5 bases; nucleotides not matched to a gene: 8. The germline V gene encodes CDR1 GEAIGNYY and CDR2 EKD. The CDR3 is CACDSLLGKDKLIF. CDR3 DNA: TGTGCCTGTGACTCGTTACTGGGGAAAGATAAACTCATCTTT.

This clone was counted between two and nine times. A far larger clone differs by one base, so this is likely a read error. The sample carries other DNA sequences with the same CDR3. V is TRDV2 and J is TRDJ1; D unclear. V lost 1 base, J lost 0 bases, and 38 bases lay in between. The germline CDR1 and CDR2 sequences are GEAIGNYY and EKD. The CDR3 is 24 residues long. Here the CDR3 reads CACDTVGSTGGVIGNWEYTDKLIF. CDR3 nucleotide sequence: TGTGCCTGTGACACAGTCGGGTCTACGGGCGGGGTTATAGGTAATTGGGAGTACACCGATAAACTCATCTTT.

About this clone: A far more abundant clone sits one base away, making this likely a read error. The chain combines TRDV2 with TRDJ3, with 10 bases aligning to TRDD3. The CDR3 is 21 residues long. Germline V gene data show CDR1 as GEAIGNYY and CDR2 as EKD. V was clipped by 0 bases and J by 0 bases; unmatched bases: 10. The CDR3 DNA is TGTGCCTGTGACACCGCCATGGGGGATACCAAAAGCTCCTGGGACACCCGACAGATGTTTTTC. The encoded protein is CACDTAMGDTKSSWDTRQMFF.

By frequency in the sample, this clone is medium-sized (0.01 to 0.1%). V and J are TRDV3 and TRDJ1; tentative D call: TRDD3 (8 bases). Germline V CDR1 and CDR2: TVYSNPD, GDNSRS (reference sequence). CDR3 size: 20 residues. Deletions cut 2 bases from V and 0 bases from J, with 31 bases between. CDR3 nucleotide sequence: TGTGCCTTTGGGTGTTCCTACCCATTACTGGGGGCCGCGTACACCGATAAACTCATCTTT. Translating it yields CAFGCSYPLLGAAYTDKLIF.

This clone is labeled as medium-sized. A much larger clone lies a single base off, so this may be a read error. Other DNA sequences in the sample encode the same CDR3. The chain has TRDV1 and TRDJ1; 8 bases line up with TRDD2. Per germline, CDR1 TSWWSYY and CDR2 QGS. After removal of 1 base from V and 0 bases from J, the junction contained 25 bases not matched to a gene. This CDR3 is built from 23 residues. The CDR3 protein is CALGEQFFLRLVGDTRDTDKLIF. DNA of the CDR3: TGTGCTCTTGGGGAACAATTCTTCCTACGTTTAGTGGGAGATACGAGGGACACCGATAAACTCATCTTT.

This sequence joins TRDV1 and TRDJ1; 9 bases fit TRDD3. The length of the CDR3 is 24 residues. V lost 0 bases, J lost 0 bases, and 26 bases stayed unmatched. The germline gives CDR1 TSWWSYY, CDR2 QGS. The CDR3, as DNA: TGTGCTCTTGGGGAACTCTTTCTACCCCTACGTGGTACTGGGGGACTCCTTTACACCGATAAACTCATCTTT. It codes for CALGELFLPLRGTGGLLYTDKLIF.

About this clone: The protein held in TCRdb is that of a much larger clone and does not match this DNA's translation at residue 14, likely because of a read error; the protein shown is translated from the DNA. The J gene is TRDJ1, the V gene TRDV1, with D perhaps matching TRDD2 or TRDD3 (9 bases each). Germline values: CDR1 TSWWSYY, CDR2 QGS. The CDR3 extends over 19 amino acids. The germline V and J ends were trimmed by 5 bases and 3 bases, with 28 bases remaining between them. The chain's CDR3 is CALGPPFLRWGIASDKLIF. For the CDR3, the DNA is TGTGCTCTTGGGCCTCCCTTCCTACGGTGGGGGATAGCCTCCGATAAACTCATCTTT.

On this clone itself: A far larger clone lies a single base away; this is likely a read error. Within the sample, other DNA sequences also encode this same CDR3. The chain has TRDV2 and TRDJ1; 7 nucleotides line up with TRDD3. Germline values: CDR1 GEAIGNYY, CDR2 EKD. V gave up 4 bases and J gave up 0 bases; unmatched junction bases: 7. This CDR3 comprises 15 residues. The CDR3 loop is CACDFLGGDTDKLIF. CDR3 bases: TGTGCCTGTGATTTCCTTGGGGGAGACACCGATAAACTCATCTTT.